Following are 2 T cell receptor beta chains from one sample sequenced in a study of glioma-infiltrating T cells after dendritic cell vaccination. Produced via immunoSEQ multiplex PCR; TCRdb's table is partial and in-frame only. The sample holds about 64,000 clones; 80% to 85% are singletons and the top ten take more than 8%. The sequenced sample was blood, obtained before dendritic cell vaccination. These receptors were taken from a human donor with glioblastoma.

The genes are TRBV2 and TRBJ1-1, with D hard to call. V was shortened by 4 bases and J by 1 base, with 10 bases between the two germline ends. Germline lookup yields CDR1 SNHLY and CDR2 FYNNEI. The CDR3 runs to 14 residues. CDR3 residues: CASSGGIPNTEAFF. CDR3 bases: TGTGCCAGCAGTGGTGGCATTCCGAACACTGAAGCTTTCTTT.

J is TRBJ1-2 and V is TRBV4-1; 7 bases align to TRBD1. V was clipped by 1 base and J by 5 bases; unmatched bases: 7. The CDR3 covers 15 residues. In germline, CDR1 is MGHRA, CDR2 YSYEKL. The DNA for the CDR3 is TGCGCCAGCAGCCAAGTCGGGGACAGCGATTATGGCTACACCTTC. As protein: CASSQVGDSDYGYTF.